The entry below gives a single TCR beta chain sequence along with its context. Its antigen is undetermined. Assay used: immunoSEQ multiplex PCR; TCRdb lists only in-frame clones, some missing. This sample has approximately 90,000 clones; about 90% occur once, and the top ten carry around 8.1%. This entry belongs to a study of T cell responses to AZD1222 COVID-19 vaccine. General study findings and limits: Baseline antibody screening turned up just a handful of seropositive AZD1222 recipients. Donor demographics were predominantly white British with a female majority; clonal diversity may be underestimated.

The V and J ends lost 0 bases and 6 bases respectively, with 8 bases between them. The germline CDR1 and CDR2 sequences are SGHRS and YFSETQ. CDR3 length: 13 residues. The V gene is TRBV5-1, the J gene TRBJ2-3; D is undetermined. The sequence came from an adult in good health. This material consisted of peripheral blood, taken on day 0 of AZD1222 vaccination. CDR3 protein: CASSLGSWDTQYF. Here the CDR3 DNA reads TGCGCCAGCAGCTTGGGCTCTTGGGATACGCAGTATTTT.